Below, 25 T cell receptor beta chains from the same sample are listed, as sequenced in a study of blood T cell repertoires in COVID-19. Libraries were prepared by immunoSEQ multiplex PCR; TCRdb keeps only in-frame clonotypes and omits some of them. The sample includes 170,000 or so clones, roughly 83% of them seen just once. Sequencing was performed on peripheral blood. All receptors derive from a woman aged 55-75 years with acute or convalescent COVID-19.

The chain uses TRBV6-5 and TRBJ1-2; 9 bases fit TRBD1. V dropped 8 bases and J dropped 5; count of bases not matched to a gene: 9. Germline-derived CDR1 and CDR2 are MNHEY and SVGAGI. The CDR3 totals 14 residues. CDR3 region: CASRGDRELYGYTF. The CDR3 DNA reads TGTGCCAGCCGGGGGGACAGGGAATTGTATGGCTACACCTTC.

The gene calls are TRBV2 and TRBJ1-2; TRBD1 matches at 8 bases. This CDR3 contains 13 residues. The junction had 7 bases not matched to a gene; V was cut back by 7 bases and J by 6 bases. Germline CDR1 and CDR2: SNHLY and FYNNEI. The CDR3 reads CASNDRGSNGYTF. Written as DNA, the CDR3 is TGTGCCAGCAACGACAGGGGATCTAATGGCTACACCTTC.

The chain uses TRBV3-1 (or the pseudogene TRBV3-2) and TRBJ1-1, with 8 bases fitting TRBD1. The germline V gene encodes CDR1 LGHDT and CDR2 YNNKEL (reference sequence). The CDR3 has 17 amino acids. V lost 4 bases and J lost 0; bases outside the gene matches: 10. The chain's CDR3 is CASSPGTGVSMNTEAFF. CDR3 nucleotides: TGTGCCAGCAGCCCTGGGACAGGAGTTTCCATGAACACTGAAGCTTTCTTT.

The CDR3 region is CASSPGQVISYEQYF. The CDR3 DNA reads as TGCGCCAGCAGTCCGGGACAGGTAATCTCCTACGAGCAGTACTTC. J is TRBJ2-7 and V is TRBV10-1; 8 nucleotides align to TRBD1. The germline gives CDR1 WNHNN, CDR2 SYGVQD (reference sequence). There are 15 residues in the CDR3. V was pared by 5 bases and J by 0 bases, with 6 bases of the junction left unmatched.

This clone was seen only once. The V and J genes are TRBV29-1 and TRBJ2-7; D might be TRBD2 (6 bases). Deletions cut 6 bases from V and 5 bases from J, with 14 bases between. CDR3 length equals 12 residues. Germline lookup yields CDR1 SQVTM and CDR2 ANQGSEA. The CDR3 sequence is CSVQRGLNEQYF. The CDR3 bases are TGCAGCGTCCAACGGGGACTCAACGAGCAGTACTTC.

V is TRBV25-1 and J is TRBJ2-5; 8 nucleotides line up with TRBD1. This CDR3 spans 15 amino acids. J gave up 5 bases and V 9 bases, and 14 bases lay outside the gene matches. The germline gives CDR1 MGHDK, CDR2 SYGVNS. CDR3 nucleotides: TGTGCCAGTTCGGGAGCAGGGGGCGCCGGGGAGACCCAGTACTTC. Translating it yields CASSGAGGAGETQYF.

This chain uses TRBV19 with TRBJ1-5, with unresolved D. The germline V gene has CDR1 LNHDA and CDR2 SQIVND (reference sequence). V was clipped by 7 bases and J by 2 bases, with 18 bases between them. This CDR3 is 16 amino acids long. The CDR3: CASTNGDRSGNQPQHF. The DNA for the CDR3 is TGTGCCAGTACTAACGGGGATAGGAGTGGCAATCAGCCCCAGCATTTT.

V is TRBV6-2 or TRBV6-3 and J is TRBJ1-1; D not resolved. The germline CDR1 and CDR2 sequences are MNHEY and SVGEGT. The CDR3 has 12 amino acids. V was shortened by 2 bases and J by 1 base, with 2 bases between the two germline ends. CDR3 residues: CASSYQNTEAFF. The CDR3 DNA reads TGTGCCAGCAGTTACCAGAACACTGAAGCTTTCTTT.

This chain's CDR3 is CAIRLEDRGSEAFF. The CDR3 DNA reads TGTGCCATCAGGCTAGAAGACAGGGGGTCTGAAGCTTTCTTT. This rearrangement joins TRBV10-3 to TRBJ1-1; 9 nucleotides match TRBD1. Losses at the gene ends were 6 bases for V and 6 bases for J; bases not matched to a gene: 8. This CDR3 is 14 amino acids long. CDR1 and CDR2 (germline): ENHRY, SYGVKD.

This clone came up once. The chain uses TRBV5-5 and TRBJ1-5; the D gene is possibly TRBD1 (5 bases). The CDR3 totals 17 residues. Germline CDR1 and CDR2: SGHKS and YYEKEE (reference sequence). Trimming shortened V by 1 base and J by 1 base, and 15 bases separated the two germline ends. In DNA form, the CDR3 reads TGTGCCAGCAGCTTGTCGGGGGGTCCGGGCAGCAATCAGCCCCAGCATTTT. Protein sequence: CASSLSGGPGSNQPQHF. The full variable domain, with the rest looked up from reference TRBV5-5 and TRBJ1-5, is DAGVTQSPTHLIKTRGQQVTLRCSPISGHKSVSWYQQVLGQGPQFIFQYYEKEERGRGNFPDRFSARQFPNYSSELNVNALLLGDSALYLCASSLSGGPGSNQPQHFGDGTRLSIL.

This chain links TRBV6-5 with TRBJ2-1, with 13 positions matching TRBD2. Trimming at V came to 4 bases and at J to 9 bases, leaving 9 bases not matched to a gene. Germline loops: CDR1 MNHEY, CDR2 SVGAGI. The CDR3 has 16 amino acids. The CDR3 sequence is CASSSFTSGGAGEQFF. The CDR3, as DNA: TGTGCCAGCAGTTCCTTCACTAGCGGGGGGGCCGGTGAGCAGTTCTTC.

The chain carries TRBV30 and TRBJ1-4, with D maybe TRBD1 (6 bases). CDR1 is GTSNPN, CDR2 SVGIG, per germline (reference sequence). There are 14 residues in the CDR3. V was trimmed by 7 bases and J by 2 bases, leaving 14 bases between them. The CDR3: CAYRQAGTNEKLFF. CDR3 coding DNA: TGTGCCTATCGACAGGCCGGCACTAATGAAAAACTGTTTTTT.

This clone has only one observation. V usage is TRBV19 and J usage is TRBJ1-5; 7 nucleotides agree with TRBD1. Germline V gene data show CDR1 as LNHDA and CDR2 as SQIVND (reference sequence). V was clipped by 5 bases and J by 3 bases; unmatched bases: 4. The CDR3 extends over 14 amino acids. CDR3 region: CASSSTGNNQPQHF. CDR3 DNA: TGTGCCAGTAGTTCGACAGGGAACAATCAGCCCCAGCATTTT. The full variable domain, rest sourced from reference TRBV19 and TRBJ1-5, is DGGITQSPKYLFRKEGQNVTLSCEQNLNHDAMYWYRQDPGQGLRLIYYSQIVNDFQKGDIAEGYSVSREKKESFPLTVTSAQKNPTAFYLCASSSTGNNQPQHFGDGTRLSIL.

The chain combines TRBV3-1 (or the pseudogene TRBV3-2) with TRBJ1-6; unclear D gene. Germline V CDR1 and CDR2: LGHDT, YNNKEL (reference sequence). V was shortened by 0 bases and J by 10 bases, with 10 bases between the two germline ends. The CDR3 loop spans 14 amino acids. CDR3: CASSQDGRRSPLHF. The CDR3 DNA follows: TGTGCCAGCAGCCAAGATGGTCGGAGGTCACCCCTCCACTTT.

V and J are TRBV6-2 or TRBV6-3 and TRBJ1-6; 8 nucleotides align to TRBD1. Germline V gives CDR1 MNHEY, CDR2 SVGEGT. The J segment lost 8 bases and the V segment lost 5 bases, leaving 8 bases of the junction unmatched. This CDR3 contains 15 residues. The DNA of the CDR3 is TGTGCCAGCAGTCGTCAACAGGGGGGGTATTCACCCCTCCACTTT. As protein: CASSRQQGGYSPLHF.

The chain employs TRBV6-5 and TRBJ2-1; D is unclear. This CDR3 comprises 15 residues. Deletions cut 0 bases from V and 2 bases from J, with 8 bases between. Looked up from germline, CDR1 is MNHEY and CDR2 is SVGAGI. Here the CDR3 reads CASSYSVAAYNEQFF. CDR3 sequence (DNA): TGTGCCAGCAGTTACTCGGTCGCAGCCTACAATGAGCAGTTCTTC.

This chain uses TRBV30 with TRBJ1-5; 7 nucleotides agree with TRBD1. V trimming: 2 bases; J trimming: 3 bases; junction bases outside the gene matches: 4. From germline, CDR1 is GTSNPN and CDR2 SVGIG (reference sequence). The length of the CDR3 is 14 residues. Here the CDR3 reads CAWSRDSFNQPQHF. The CDR3 DNA reads TGTGCCTGGAGTAGGGACAGCTTCAATCAGCCCCAGCATTTT.

V and J are TRBV19 and TRBJ2-1; 9 bases map to TRBD1. The CDR3 extends over 13 amino acids. V shed 8 bases and J 6 bases; nucleotides not matched to a gene: 5. Germline values: CDR1 LNHDA, CDR2 SQIVND (reference sequence). CDR3 amino acids: CASSRDRANEQFF. CDR3 DNA sequence: TGTGCCAGTTCTCGGGACAGGGCCAATGAGCAGTTCTTC. The whole variable domain, filled in from reference TRBV19 and TRBJ2-1, reads DGGITQSPKYLFRKEGQNVTLSCEQNLNHDAMYWYRQDPGQGLRLIYYSQIVNDFQKGDIAEGYSVSREKKESFPLTVTSAQKNPTAFYLCASSRDRANEQFFGPGTRLTVL.

The chain has TRBV6-1 and TRBJ1-1, with D possibly matching TRBD1 (5 bases). The length of the CDR3 is 14 residues. Germline V gene data show CDR1 as MNHNS and CDR2 as SASEGT. The V end was cut by 3 bases, the J end by 6 bases, with 14 bases between. The CDR3 DNA follows: TGTGCCAGCAGTGACGCCTCACAGGCAGCTGAAGCTTTCTTT. Amino acid sequence: CASSDASQAAEAFF.

This clone was observed a single time. CDR3 loop: CASSLDSPGGSPFF. For the CDR3, the DNA is TGCGCCAGCAGCTTGGACAGTCCGGGGGGGAGTCCGTTCTTC. The rearrangement uses TRBV5-1 and TRBJ2-1, with 8 bases matching TRBD2. The V gene's germline CDR1 is SGHRS and CDR2 YFSETQ. The CDR3 extends over 14 amino acids. V shed 0 bases, J shed 15 bases, and the junction held 11 bases outside the gene matches.

V usage is TRBV5-8 and J usage is TRBJ2-1, with TRBD2 matching 10 bases. Trimming removed 4 bases from V and 9 bases from J; junction bases left unmatched: 10. CDR3 length equals 15 residues. CDR1 is SGHTS and CDR2 is YDEGEE in the germline V gene. CDR3 bases: TGTGCCAGCAGCCCTGCCGTCCTAGCGGGGGCTGAGCAGTTCTTC. Protein sequence: CASSPAVLAGAEQFF.

V gene TRBV10-3 combines with J gene TRBJ2-4; 7 bases fit TRBD1. The CDR3 covers 15 residues. The V segment lost 3 bases and the J segment 7 bases; nucleotides outside the gene matches: 9. Germline V gene data show CDR1 as ENHRY and CDR2 as SYGVKD. The CDR3 region has the DNA TGTGCCATCAGTGAATCCACAGGGGCGGTGAACATTCAGTACTTC. Translating it yields CAISESTGAVNIQYF.

This clone appeared a single time. The chain joins TRBV19 to TRBJ2-7, with a possible D match to TRBD1 (5 bases). CDR3 length: 14 residues. Germline values: CDR1 LNHDA, CDR2 SQIVND (reference sequence). V lost 6 bases and J 0 bases, leaving 12 bases between the germline ends. This CDR3 reads CASRLTALSYEQYF. CDR3 nucleotide sequence: TGTGCCAGTAGGCTGACAGCACTCTCCTACGAGCAGTACTTC.

This clone was found once. The CDR3 loop is CASKPGGAGNTIYF. In DNA form, the CDR3 reads TGTGCCAGTAAACCCGGGGGAGCTGGAAACACCATATATTTT. The V and J genes are TRBV18 and TRBJ1-3; tentative D call: TRBD1 (5 bases). The CDR3 is 14 residues long. Germline V gene data show CDR1 as KGHSH and CDR2 as LQKENI. V was clipped by 9 bases and J by 2 bases, with 14 bases between them.

The J gene is TRBJ1-1, the V gene TRBV10-3; 7 nucleotides line up with TRBD1. V was pared by 2 bases and J by 0 bases, with 3 bases of the junction left unmatched. This CDR3 has 15 residues. The germline CDR1 and CDR2 sequences are ENHRY and SYGVKD. This CDR3 is CAISEPRGLNTEAFF. CDR3 nucleotides: TGTGCCATCAGTGAGCCCAGGGGGTTGAACACTGAAGCTTTCTTT.